This T cell receptor beta chain was found in a study of blood T cell repertoires in COVID-19. Study summary: Samples of COVID-19 (acute and convalescent) were obtained from the United States, Italy and Spain. PBMCs, B-cell-depleted T cells, or T cells were the source of the cDNA or gDNA that made up the material.

With 4 bases clipped from V and 1 base from J, the junction kept 6 bases outside the gene matches. CDR1 is SGHTA and CDR2 is FQGNSA in the germline V gene. CDR3 length: 15 residues. Original methodology: It was from reference gene primer amplification that nucleated cell counts were estimated. Produced via immunoSEQ multiplex PCR; TCRdb's table is partial and in-frame only. V, J and clone size are those of that table, while D and trimming were read from the DNA. This repertoire shows around 130,000 clones, 65% to 85% found once; its top ten account for about 18%. Sequenced input: peripheral blood. The chain recombines TRBV7-2 with TRBJ2-7; 8 nucleotides match TRBD2. The source is a woman aged 80 or older with acute or convalescent COVID-19. CDR3 protein: CASSSGSGGSYEQYF. The CDR3 bases are TGTGCCAGCAGCTCCGGGAGCGGGGGATCCTACGAGCAGTACTTC.